Included here is one T cell receptor beta chain sequence, with context. Its antigen is unknown. From 5'RACE with constant-segment primers came TCR alpha and TCR beta cDNA libraries that carried sample barcodes and UMIs. Via MiXCR, TCRdb re-called the 5' RACE reads, giving one row per CDR3 protein. The sample includes 190,000 or so distinct CDR3 sequences, 10% of them seen just once. This record belongs to a study of T-cell memory formation after mild COVID-19. Study details: Among the donors, TCR clusters were largely specific to each donor.

Study observations and caveats: Some clones that responded were present in memory (sampled pre-infection), which suggests cross-reactive memory joined.

The sequenced sample was PBMCs or a T cell subset sorted from them (not recorded which). This clonotype was sampled from a man aged 18 to 29 who had mild COVID-19 (a few samples of this study predate the infection). Cell type and time point are not known.

The CDR3 reads CASSQEGRRAGEQYF. Written as DNA, the CDR3 is TGCGCCAGCAGCCAAGAGGGCAGGCGCGCCGGGGAGCAGTACTTC. The chain carries TRBV4-3 and TRBJ2-7; D is undetermined. Looked up from germline, CDR1 is LGHNA and CDR2 is YSLEER. Trimming removed 0 bases at V and 7 bases at J, with 16 bases between. This CDR3 is 15 amino acids long.